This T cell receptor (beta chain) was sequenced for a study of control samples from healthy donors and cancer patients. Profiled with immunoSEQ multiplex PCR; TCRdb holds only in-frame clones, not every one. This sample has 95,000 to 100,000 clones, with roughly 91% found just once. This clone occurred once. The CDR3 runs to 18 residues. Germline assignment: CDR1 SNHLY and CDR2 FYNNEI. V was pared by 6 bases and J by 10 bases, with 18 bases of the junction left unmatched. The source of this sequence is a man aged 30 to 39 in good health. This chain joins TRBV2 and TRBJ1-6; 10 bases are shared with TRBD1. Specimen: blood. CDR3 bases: TGTGCCAGCAGCACCGGGACAGGGGTTCGGGGAAGGGGGTCACCCCTCCACTTT. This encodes CASSTGTGVRGRGSPLHF.